This T cell receptor beta chain was sequenced during a study of blood T cell repertoires in COVID-19. Across the whole study: Whether acute or convalescent, the COVID-19 samples came from the United States, Italy and Spain. The analysed material was cDNA or gDNA that came from T cells, B-cell-depleted T cells, or PBMCs.

Germline lookup yields CDR1 SNHLY and CDR2 FYNNEI. V was shortened by 9 bases and J by 11 bases, with 13 bases between the two germline ends. The CDR3 is made up of 10 amino acids. As originally analysed: The assay estimated nucleated cells by amplifying reference gene primers. Measured with immunoSEQ multiplex PCR; TCRdb has only the in-frame clones, and not every one. That table gives V, J and clone size, and the DNA gave D and trimming. The sample yields fewer than 150,000 clones, approximately 90% seen once. J is TRBJ1-1 and V is TRBV2, with D unresolved. The clonotype originates from a middle-aged woman with acute or convalescent COVID-19. The sample consisted of peripheral blood. The CDR3 loop reads CASGESTAFF. The CDR3 nucleotides are TGTGCCAGTGGAGAGAGTACGGCTTTCTTT.